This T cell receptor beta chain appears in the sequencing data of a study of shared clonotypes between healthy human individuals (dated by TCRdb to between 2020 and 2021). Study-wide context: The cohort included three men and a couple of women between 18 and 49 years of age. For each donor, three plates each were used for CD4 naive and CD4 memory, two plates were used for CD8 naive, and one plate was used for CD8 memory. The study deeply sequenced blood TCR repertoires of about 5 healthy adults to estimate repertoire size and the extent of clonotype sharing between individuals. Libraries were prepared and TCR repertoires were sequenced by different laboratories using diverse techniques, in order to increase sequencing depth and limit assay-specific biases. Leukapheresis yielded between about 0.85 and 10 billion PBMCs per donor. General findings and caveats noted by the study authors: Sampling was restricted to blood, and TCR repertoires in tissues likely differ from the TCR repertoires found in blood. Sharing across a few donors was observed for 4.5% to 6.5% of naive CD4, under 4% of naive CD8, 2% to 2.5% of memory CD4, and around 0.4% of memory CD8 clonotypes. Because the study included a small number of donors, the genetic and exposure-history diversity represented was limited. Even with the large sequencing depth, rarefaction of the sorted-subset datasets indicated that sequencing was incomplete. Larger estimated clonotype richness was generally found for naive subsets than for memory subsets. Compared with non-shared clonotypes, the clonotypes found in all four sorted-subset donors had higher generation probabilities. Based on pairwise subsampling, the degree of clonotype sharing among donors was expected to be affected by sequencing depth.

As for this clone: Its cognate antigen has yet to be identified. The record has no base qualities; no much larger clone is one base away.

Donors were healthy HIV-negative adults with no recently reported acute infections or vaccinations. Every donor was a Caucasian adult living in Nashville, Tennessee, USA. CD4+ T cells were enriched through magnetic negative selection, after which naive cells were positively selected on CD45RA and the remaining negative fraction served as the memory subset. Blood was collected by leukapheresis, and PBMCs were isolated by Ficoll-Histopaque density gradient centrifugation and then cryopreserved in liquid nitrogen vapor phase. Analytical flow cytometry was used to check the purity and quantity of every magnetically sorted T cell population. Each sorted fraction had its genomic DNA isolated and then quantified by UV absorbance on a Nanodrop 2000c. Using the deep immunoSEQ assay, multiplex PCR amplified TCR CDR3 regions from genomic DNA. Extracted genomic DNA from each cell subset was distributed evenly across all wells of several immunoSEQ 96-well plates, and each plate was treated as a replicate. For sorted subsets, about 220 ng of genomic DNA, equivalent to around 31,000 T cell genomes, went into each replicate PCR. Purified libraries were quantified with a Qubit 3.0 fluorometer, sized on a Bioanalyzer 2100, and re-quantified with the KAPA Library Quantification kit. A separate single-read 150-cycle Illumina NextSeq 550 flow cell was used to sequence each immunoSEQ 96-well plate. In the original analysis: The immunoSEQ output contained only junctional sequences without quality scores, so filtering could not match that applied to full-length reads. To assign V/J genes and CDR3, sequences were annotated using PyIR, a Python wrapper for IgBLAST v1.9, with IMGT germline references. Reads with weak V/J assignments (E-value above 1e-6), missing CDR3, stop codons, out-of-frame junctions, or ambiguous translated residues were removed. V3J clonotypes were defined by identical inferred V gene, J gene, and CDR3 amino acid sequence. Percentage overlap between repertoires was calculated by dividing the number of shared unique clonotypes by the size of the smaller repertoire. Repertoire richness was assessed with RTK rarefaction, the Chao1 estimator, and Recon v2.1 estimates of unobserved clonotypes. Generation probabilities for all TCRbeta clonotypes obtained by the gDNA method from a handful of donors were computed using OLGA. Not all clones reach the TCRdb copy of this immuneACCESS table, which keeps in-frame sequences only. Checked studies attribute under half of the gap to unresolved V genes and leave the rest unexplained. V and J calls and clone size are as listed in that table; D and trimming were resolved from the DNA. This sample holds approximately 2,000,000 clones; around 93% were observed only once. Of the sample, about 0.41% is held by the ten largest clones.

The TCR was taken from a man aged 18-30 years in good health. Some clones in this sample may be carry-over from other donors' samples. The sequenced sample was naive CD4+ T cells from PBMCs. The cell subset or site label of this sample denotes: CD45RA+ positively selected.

The DNA sequence is as follows: TGTGCCAGCAGTAGCAATAGCGGGAACTCCTACAATGAGCAGTTCTTC. Its amino acids are CASSSNSGNSYNEQFF. The V and J genes are TRBV25-1 and TRBJ2-1, with 8 central nucleotides matching TRBD2. After removal of 5 bases from V and 0 bases from J, the junction retains 6 bases not matched to a gene. Via the germline V gene, CDR1 is MGHDK and CDR2 SYGVNS. Measured from the cysteine to the phenylalanine, the CDR3 is 16 residues long. Just the 48-base CDR3 DNA is kept, in frame starting at base 1.